These T cell receptor beta chains were read from a single sample in a study of lymphopenia after photon versus proton radiotherapy. Sequenced by immunoSEQ multiplex PCR; TCRdb stores in-frame clones only, minus some. Of tens of thousands of clones in the sample, approximately 80% were seen once. Here the sequenced sample was peripheral blood, taken from a patient treated with proton-based radiotherapy. These receptors were collected from a woman in her 70s with pancreatic cancer. The CDR3 runs from the conserved cysteine through the conserved F or W.

>TRBV19|TRBJ2-7
CASSIGGSSYEQYF
>TRBV4-2|TRBJ2-5
CASSRETGGVQETQYF
>TRBV6-1|TRBJ2-4
CASSEPQRGGLSKNIQYF
>TRBV11-2|TRBJ1-4
CASSPLGITNEKLFF
>TRBV14|TRBJ2-5
CASSQATGRGETQYF
>TRBV27|TRBJ2-7
CASNDRGPRYEQYF
>TRBV5-4|TRBJ2-1
CASSLPGLGQYNEQFF
>TRBV29-1|TRBJ2-7
CSGDYTSSYEQYF
>TRBV5-6|TRBJ2-3
CASSLGRTAEAQYF
>TRBV15|TRBJ1-2
CATSRVGLANPYGYTF
>TRBV5-4|TRBJ2-4
CASSLLGENIQYF
>TRBV29-1|TRBJ1-1
CSGYLGPFTEAFF
>TRBV7-9|TRBJ1-2
CASSLDPPNYGYTF
>TRBV2|TRBJ2-2
CASMGVEGLAGELFF